These 13 T cell receptor beta chains share one sample of origin, sequenced in a study of early stage breast cancer tumors. TCRdb's copy holds only in-frame clones and misses some; the assay was immunoSEQ multiplex PCR. This sample has about 72,000 clones, with roughly 84% found just once. Sequenced input: blood. Source of these receptors: a person between 55 and 70 years old with breast cancer.

The J gene is TRBJ1-1, the V gene TRBV7-9; the D gene is possibly TRBD1 (6 bases). The CDR3 is 15 residues long. Trimming took off 5 bases at V and 5 bases at J, with 18 bases between the two ends. CDR1 is SEHNR, CDR2 FQNEAQ, per germline (reference sequence). CDR3 DNA: TGTGCCAGCAGCCAAGAGGACAGTCTGTTTACTGAAGCTTTCTTT. It codes for CASSQEDSLFTEAFF.

In its sample, this clone was seen once. This chain joins TRBV6-5 and TRBJ2-5; 7 bases line up with TRBD2. The CDR3 spans 15 residues. Germline CDR1 MNHEY, CDR2 SVGAGI. V was clipped by 8 bases and J by 1 base; unmatched bases: 10. The CDR3 sequence: CASQSLGGPQETQYF. CDR3 in DNA: TGTGCCAGCCAGAGTTTGGGAGGGCCCCAAGAGACCCAGTACTTC.

The J gene is TRBJ1-2, the V gene TRBV27; D is perhaps TRBD1 (5 bases). The CDR3 extends over 16 amino acids. The V gene's germline CDR1 is MNHEY and CDR2 SMNVEV (reference sequence). Trimming took 5 bases from V and 6 from J, leaving 22 bases between them. CDR3 nucleotides: TGTGCCAGCAGTCCCCTCCCCTTCAGGGTAGGCAATGGCTACACCTTC. Protein product: CASSPLPFRVGNGYTF.

This clone was found a few times. The chain carries TRBV7-9 and TRBJ1-4; TRBD1 might be the D (6 bases). CDR3 size: 14 residues. Germline V gene sequence: CDR1 SEHNR, CDR2 FQNEAQ (reference sequence). V was shortened by 5 bases and J by 7 bases, with 14 bases between the two germline ends. The CDR3, as DNA: TGTGCCAGCAGCCCCACAGGGTGGTCTGAAAAACTGTTTTTT. Protein product: CASSPTGWSEKLFF.

J is TRBJ2-7 and V is TRBV28; D uncertain. Germline V gene lookup returns CDR1 MDHEN and CDR2 SYDVKM. The CDR3 sequence is 14 residues long. Trimming removed 3 bases from V and 1 base from J, with 10 bases in between. In DNA, the CDR3 is TGTGCCAGCAGTTTTGGGCTCGTGTCCTACGAGCAGTACTTC. Its protein product is CASSFGLVSYEQYF.

J is TRBJ1-2 and V is TRBV9; D is unclear. V lost 4 bases and J lost 4, with 8 bases in between. There are 12 residues in the CDR3. CDR1 is SGDLS, CDR2 YYNGEE, per germline. CDR3: CASSPSGYGYTF. The CDR3 DNA follows: TGTGCCAGCAGCCCTTCGGGCTATGGCTACACCTTC.

This clone appeared once. In DNA, the CDR3 is TGTGCCAGCAGTTTGCGAGGGCTCCCCGGCATTCAGTACTTC. This codes for CASSLRGLPGIQYF. The chain joins TRBV28 to TRBJ2-4; tentatively, D is TRBD2 (5 bases). Germline lookup yields CDR1 MDHEN and CDR2 SYDVKM. This CDR3 is built from 14 residues. Deletions cut 3 bases from V and 9 bases from J, with 15 bases between.

The rearrangement uses TRBV5-1 and TRBJ2-7; TRBD1 agrees at 11 bases. The CDR3 has 14 residues. Germline V gene sequence: CDR1 SGHRS, CDR2 YFSETQ. The V gene end was trimmed by 4 bases and the J gene end by 3 bases; junction bases not matched to a gene: 3. This CDR3 reads CASSDGTGGYEQYF. The CDR3 nucleotides read TGCGCCAGCAGCGACGGGACAGGGGGCTACGAGCAGTACTTC.

The gene calls are TRBV5-4 and TRBJ2-3; D uncertain. The CDR3 extends over 16 amino acids. V lost 0 bases to trimming and J lost 9 bases, with 20 bases between them. Germline V gene lookup returns CDR1 SGHNT and CDR2 YYREEE (reference sequence). The CDR3 here is CASSLDGRAQEGTQYF. The CDR3 DNA reads TGTGCCAGCAGCTTGGACGGCAGAGCCCAGGAAGGGACGCAGTATTTT.

This clone was picked up a small number of times. The chain is built from TRBV10-1 and TRBJ1-5; TRBD1 aligns across 10 bases. This CDR3 region has 15 residues. V was pared by 0 bases and J by 6 bases, with 2 bases of the junction left unmatched. Germline V lookup: CDR1 WNHNN, CDR2 SYGVQD (reference sequence). The CDR3: CASSESRTGGQPQHF. CDR3 in DNA: TGCGCCAGCAGTGAGTCGCGGACAGGGGGTCAGCCCCAGCATTTT.

The chain links TRBV5-1 to TRBJ2-1; D gene ambiguous. V was clipped by 1 base and J by 3 bases, with 11 bases between them. Germline loops: CDR1 SGHRS, CDR2 YFSETQ. The CDR3 runs 15 residues. The CDR3 loop reads CASSLMSNSYNEQFF. The CDR3 DNA is TGCGCCAGCAGCTTGATGTCAAACAGCTACAATGAGCAGTTCTTC.

This chain uses TRBV25-1 with TRBJ2-7; TRBD1 aligns across 10 bases. With 5 bases clipped from V and 6 bases from J, the junction kept 10 bases outside the gene matches. This CDR3 has 15 residues. Germline CDR1 reads MGHDK; CDR2 reads SYGVNS. The CDR3 DNA reads TGTGCCAGCAGTCATACCGGGACAGGGGTTGGCGAGCAGTACTTC. This encodes CASSHTGTGVGEQYF.

The chain links TRBV5-4 to TRBJ2-7, with 8 bases identical to TRBD1. J was trimmed by 5 bases and V by 4 bases; bases with no gene match: 11. Germline CDR1 SGHNT, CDR2 YYREEE (reference sequence). This CDR3 has 15 residues. The CDR3 DNA follows: TGTGCCAGCAGCACCACCGGACAGGGTGAGGACGAGCAGTACTTC. Translation: CASSTTGQGEDEQYF.